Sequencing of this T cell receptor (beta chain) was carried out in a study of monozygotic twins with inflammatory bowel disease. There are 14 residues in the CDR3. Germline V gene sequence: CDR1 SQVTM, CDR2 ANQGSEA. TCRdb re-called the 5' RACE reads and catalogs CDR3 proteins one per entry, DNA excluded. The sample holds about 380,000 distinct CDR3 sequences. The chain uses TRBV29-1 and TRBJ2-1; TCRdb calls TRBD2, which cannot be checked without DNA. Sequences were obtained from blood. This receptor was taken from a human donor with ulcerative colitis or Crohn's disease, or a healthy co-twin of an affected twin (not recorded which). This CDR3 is CSVELGNSGDEQFF.